A selection of T cell receptor beta chains follows, all from one sample in a study of blood T cell repertoires in COVID-19. TCRdb's table, derived via immunoSEQ multiplex PCR, lists solely in-frame clones and lacks some. The table records some 350,000 clones, about 90% of them present only once. The sequencing input was PBMCs or T cells enriched from blood (not recorded which). The origin of the receptors is a man in his thirties or forties who had recovered from COVID-19. Both conserved end residues are part of each CDR3. A D gene is named only where the DNA matches it firmly. A row's size may be missing; if present it is once, few, many or a size class.

j_call	d_call	clone_size	v_call	cdr3_nt	cdr3_aa
TRBJ2-7	TRBD1	.	TRBV7-2	TGTGCCAGCAGCTTATGGGGGACAGGGTCCTACGAGCAGTACTTC	CASSLWGTGSYEQYF
TRBJ2-7	.	.	TRBV5-1	TGCGCCAGCAGCAATCAGGGTTCCAACGAGCAGTACTTC	CASSNQGSNEQYF
TRBJ2-2	TRBD2	.	TRBV5-1	TGCGCCAGCAGCCAGGGACTAGCGGGAGCCGGGAACACCGGGGAGCTGTTTTTT	CASSQGLAGAGNTGELFF
TRBJ1-6	.	once	TRBV7-6	TGTGCCAGCAGCGTTAGACAGATCTATAATTCACCCCTCCACTTT	CASSVRQIYNSPLHF
TRBJ1-5	TRBD1	.	TRBV5-8	TGTGCCAGCAGCTTGGGACAGGGCGGGTACAATCAGCCCCAGCATTTT	CASSLGQGGYNQPQHF
TRBJ2-2	TRBD1	.	TRBV24-1	TGTGCCACCAGTGATTTGAGGCCACGGGGACAGGGGGGCACCGGGGAGCTGTTTTTT	CATSDLRPRGQGGTGELFF
TRBJ1-1	.	.	TRBV9	TGTGCCAGCAGCGTACGTGGGGCGCAGGGGACTGAAGCTTTCTTT	CASSVRGAQGTEAFF
TRBJ1-2	.	.	TRBV9	TGTGCCAGCAGAGGGGATTCTAACTATGGCTACACCTTC	CASRGDSNYGYTF
TRBJ1-1	.	few	TRBV5-6	TGTGCCAGCCGCGGGAGAGGTTTGTACACTGAAGCTTTCTTT	CASRGRGLYTEAFF
TRBJ2-3	.	.	TRBV4-1	TGCGCCAGCAGCCAAGAGGGCGGGTTCAACACAGATACGCAGTATTTT	CASSQEGGFNTDTQYF
TRBJ2-1	TRBD2	.	TRBV7-9	TGTGCCAGCAGCCTGGACCGGGGGGGGTACAATGAGCAGTTCTTC	CASSLDRGGYNEQFF
TRBJ1-6	.	.	TRBV29-1	TGCAGCGTTGCCGGGTCAGGGGACCAAAATTCACCCCTCCACTTT	CSVAGSGDQNSPLHF
TRBJ1-2	.	.	TRBV28	TGTGCCAGCAGTTTTACACGTGCTGTCTATGGCTACACCTTC	CASSFTRAVYGYTF
TRBJ2-7	TRBD1	.	TRBV5-6	TGTGCCAGCAGCGATAGGACAGGGGCCGTTTTTAGCTCCTACGAGCAGTACTTC	CASSDRTGAVFSSYEQYF
TRBJ2-1	.	few	TRBV12-2	TGTGCAAGTCGCTTAGCGTCCCCGGTCCCACGGAGTGAGCAGTTCTTC	CASRLASPVPRSEQFF
TRBJ1-1	.	.	TRBV6-5	TGTGCCAGCAGCGCGGACAGCGGCACTGAAGCTTTCTTT	CASSADSGTEAFF
TRBJ2-7	TRBD2	.	TRBV7-2	TGTGCCAGCAGCCTAGCGGGGGCGATCGAGCAGTACTTC	CASSLAGAIEQYF
TRBJ2-7	.	.	TRBV7-6	TGTGCCAGCAGCTTAAGCGCGGGGATACCTTCCTACGAGCAGTACTTC	CASSLSAGIPSYEQYF
TRBJ1-2	.	.	TRBV20-1	TGCAGTGCCTTCTTCTTGGGCTACACCTTC	CSAFFLGYTF
TRBJ2-5	TRBD1	once	TRBV19	TGTGCCAGTAGCCAAACAACTCCCAGGACAGGCGGGGAGACCCAGTACTTC	CASSQTTPRTGGETQYF
TRBJ1-2	.	.	TRBV30	TGTGCCTGGAGTCACTTGATCAGGGCCGACTATGGCTACACCTTC	CAWSHLIRADYGYTF
TRBJ2-2	TRBD2	.	TRBV5-4	TGTGCCAGCAGCCCTAGCGGGGGGGACACCGGGGAGCTGTTTTTT	CASSPSGGDTGELFF
TRBJ1-2	.	.	TRBV9	TGTGCCAGCAGCGTAGTCTCAGGGCCTTATGGCTACACCTTC	CASSVVSGPYGYTF
TRBJ1-5	.	.	TRBV15	TGTGCCACCAGCAGAGCCCCCCTCGACAGGCCTGATCAGCCCCAGCATTTT	CATSRAPLDRPDQPQHF